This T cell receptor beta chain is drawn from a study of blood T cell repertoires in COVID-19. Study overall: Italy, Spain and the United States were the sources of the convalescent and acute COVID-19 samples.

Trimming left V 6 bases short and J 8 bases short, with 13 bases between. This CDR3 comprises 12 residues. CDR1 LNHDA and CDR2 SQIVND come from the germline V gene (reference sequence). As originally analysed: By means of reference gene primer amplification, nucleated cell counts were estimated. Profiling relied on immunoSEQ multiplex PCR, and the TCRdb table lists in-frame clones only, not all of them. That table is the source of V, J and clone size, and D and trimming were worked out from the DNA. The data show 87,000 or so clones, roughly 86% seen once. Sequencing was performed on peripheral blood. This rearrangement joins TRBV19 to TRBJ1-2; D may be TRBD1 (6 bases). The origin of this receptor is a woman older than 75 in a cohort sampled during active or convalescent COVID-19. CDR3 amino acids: CASSDRKQGYTF. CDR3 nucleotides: TGTGCCAGTAGCGACAGGAAACAGGGCTACACCTTC.